This T cell receptor beta chain was recorded in a study of T cell responses to AZD1222 COVID-19 vaccine. TCRdb's table, derived via immunoSEQ multiplex PCR, lists solely in-frame clones and lacks some. The table lists about 140,000 clones, over 75% of them singletons, with approximately 1.5% in the top ten. A remark on this clone: Antigen specificity is unknown.

Study-level results: Clonal diversity may have been underestimated, and the donors were mostly white British, with more females than males.

This CDR3 contains 13 residues. V lost 0 bases and J 5 bases, leaving 7 bases between the germline ends. Germline loops: CDR1 LGHDT, CDR2 YNNKEL (reference sequence). The source material was peripheral blood, sampled on day 0 of AZD1222 vaccination. The receptor was isolated from an adult in good health. The rearrangement uses TRBV3-1 (or the pseudogene TRBV3-2) and TRBJ1-2; D unclear. CDR3 DNA: TGTGCCAGCAGCCAAGATACACGGTATGGCTACACCTTC. Translation gives CASSQDTRYGYTF.